Listed below are T cell receptor beta chains from one sample, sequenced in a study of T-cell reconstitution after alpha-beta-depleted transplantation in children. MiXCR, applied by TCRdb to the PCR reads, yields one record per CDR3 protein. The sample shows 330,000 or so distinct CDR3 sequences, over 7.5% of them seen only once. The material was peripheral blood, obtained 360 days after TCRalphabeta/CD19-depleted stem cell transplant. These receptor sequences come from a female patient between 2 and 15 years old who had a stem cell transplant for Fanconi anemia, so the T cells may come from the graft donor. Each CDR3 is given with its conserved first and last residue. Fields, in order: CDR3 DNA, CDR3 protein, clone size, V gene, J gene, D gene, CDR3 length. The D gene is left open where the match is weak. Clone size is shown for a subset of rows, as once, few, many or a class of expanded clone.

TGTGCCAGCAGTAGATTTGGCAAAATCTACGAGCAGTACTTC	CASSRFGKIYEQYF	many	TRBV12-3/TRBV12-4	TRBJ2-7	NA	14
TGTGCCAGCAGCGCGGTAACCGGGACTGATGCCTACGAGCAGTACTTC	CASSAVTGTDAYEQYF	few	TRBV11-2	TRBJ2-7	NA	16
TGTGCCAGCAGCTTAAGGGCTAGCGGGTCCTACGAGCAGTACTTC	CASSLRASGSYEQYF	many	TRBV7-3	TRBJ2-7	TRBD2	15
TGCGCCAGCAGCCAAGATGGGCGCACAGATACGCAGTATTTT	CASSQDGRTDTQYF	many	TRBV4-3	TRBJ2-3	NA	14
TGTGCCAGCAGTGAAAGAATGTGGGGGGCGGATCAGCCCCAGCATTTT	CASSERMWGADQPQHF	many	TRBV6-1	TRBJ1-5	NA	16
TGTGCCAGCAGTTCTCAGGGGATTCGGGGAGATACGCAGTATTTT	CASSSQGIRGDTQYF	many	TRBV28	TRBJ2-3	NA	15
TGTGCCAGCAGTTTAGGTCCCGGGAGAGGTAACGAGCAGTACTTC	CASSLGPGRGNEQYF	many	TRBV12-3/TRBV12-4	TRBJ2-7	NA	15
TGTGCCAGCAGGATACAGGGCTTGAACACTGAAGCTTTCTTT	CASRIQGLNTEAFF	NA	TRBV11-2	TRBJ1-1	NA	14
TGTGCCAGCTCACCGGGACGGGCGAGCTACGAGCAGTACTTC	CASSPGRASYEQYF	many	TRBV18	TRBJ2-7	NA	14
TGCAGTGCTGGGACGGGGGGCCCTGACCACAATGAGCAGTTCTTC	CSAGTGGPDHNEQFF	many	TRBV20-1	TRBJ2-1	NA	15
TGTGCCAGCAGTTGGACTAGCCAAGAGACCCAGTACTTC	CASSWTSQETQYF	many	TRBV6-6	TRBJ2-5	TRBD2	13
TGTGCCAGCAGGCACACTAGCGGCGCCGGGGAGCTGTTTTTT	CASRHTSGAGELFF	many	TRBV7-2	TRBJ2-2	TRBD2	14
TGTGCCAGCAGTTACTCCCGGCAGGGGCCCTATCGAGAGGGGGAGACCCAGTACTTC	CASSYSRQGPYREGETQYF	many	TRBV6-5	TRBJ2-5	NA	19
TGCGCCAGCAGCCAAGAACCGGCGAGTACAGTCCTCTATGGCTACACCTTC	CASSQEPASTVLYGYTF	many	TRBV4-1	TRBJ1-2	NA	17
TGTGCCAGCAGCTTAGAAGCGGGGGGGCAGTATTTT	CASSLEAGGQYF	NA	TRBV7-9	TRBJ2-3	TRBD2	12
TGTGCCAGCACCATACTAGCGGGGACTACCTACGAGCAGTACTTC	CASTILAGTTYEQYF	few	TRBV6-1	TRBJ2-7	TRBD2	15